Listed below are T cell receptor beta chains from one sample, sequenced in a study of human CD8 memory T cell subsets. TCRdb reprocessed the 5' RACE reads and keeps a single row for each CDR3 protein, giving no DNA. This listing includes about 7,900 distinct CDR3 sequences. Sequenced material: CD8+ T cells from PBMCs. Every receptor here comes from a human donor in good health. CDR3s include the opening cysteine and the closing phenylalanine or tryptophan. A clone size is listed for some rows: how often the clone was seen (once, few, many), or a class if it is expanded.

V	J	size	CDR3
TRBV18	TRBJ2-1	.	CASSPPEESGRSYNEQFF
TRBV10-3	TRBJ2-3	.	CAISEGTSGRVTDTQYF
TRBV15	TRBJ2-3	.	CATSRALAGITDTQYF
TRBV28	TRBJ1-6	.	CASSPRSYNSPLHF
TRBV5-4	TRBJ2-3	.	CASSPHSGEPQSTDTQYF
TRBV7-9	TRBJ2-7	.	CASSSTETGREQYF
TRBV9	TRBJ2-3	.	CASSTMGADTQYF
TRBV6-5	TRBJ1-5	medium-sized	CASSYSKHQPQHF
TRBV27	TRBJ2-7	.	CASSYPGDYEQYF
TRBV5-1	TRBJ2-5	medium-sized	CASRDDGGSQETQYF
TRBV27	TRBJ1-2	.	CASSPQGAEGYTF
TRBV29-1	TRBJ2-1	medium-sized	CSVPGAIYNEQFF
TRBV4-1	TRBJ2-7	.	CASSGRTGNEQYF
TRBV11-2	TRBJ2-3	.	CASSLTGWDTQYF
TRBV4-1	TRBJ2-1	.	CASSQGRDPYNEQFF
TRBV4-2	TRBJ1-6	medium-sized	CASSQGVDKNNSPLHF
TRBV28	TRBJ2-1	.	CASSSGDLGNEQFF
TRBV6-5	TRBJ1-2	.	CASSYYWLSGRSNYGYTF
TRBV19	TRBJ1-1	.	CASSVSPDSEAFF
TRBV6-9	TRBJ2-7	.	CASSYPLAGPHYEQYF
TRBV28	TRBJ2-5	.	CASSLVQAIQETQYF
TRBV7-6	TRBJ2-7	.	CASSSGHEQYF
TRBV6-5	TRBJ2-2	.	CASTRYGQENTGELFF
TRBV20-1	TRBJ2-7	.	CSAGREGSSYEQYF
TRBV7-2	TRBJ2-3	medium-sized	CASSLGQGTDTQYF
TRBV9	TRBJ1-2	.	CASSVGKGTYGYTF
TRBV29-1	TRBJ2-1	.	CSVLRWDEQFF
TRBV28	TRBJ2-1	.	CASSLASSYNEQFF
TRBV29-1	TRBJ2-2	.	CSVTGTKGPGELFF
TRBV12-3/TRBV12-4	TRBJ2-5	.	CASSFSGETQYF
TRBV10-3	TRBJ1-1	.	CAIRGAVNPEAFF
TRBV14	TRBJ2-7	.	CASSQRQTYEQYF
TRBV19	TRBJ2-7	.	CASSWTSRSYEQYF
TRBV6-4	TRBJ2-3	.	CASRSSGLGADTQYF
TRBV23-1	TRBJ2-3	.	CASTTRRRLAGGPYHTDTQYF
TRBV7-8	TRBJ2-5	.	CASSPTGLKTQYF
TRBV19	TRBJ1-5	.	CASSIDPKTGISNQPQHF
TRBV7-3	TRBJ2-2	.	CASSSTEWAGELFF
TRBV7-9	TRBJ2-7	.	CASSEGTSGTSYEQYF
TRBV14	TRBJ2-3	.	CASSLTSSRGDTQYF
TRBV3-1	TRBJ2-5	.	CASSPPDSLGGETQYF
TRBV6-4	TRBJ2-1	.	CASSDTGTSGGLVGEQFF
TRBV27	TRBJ2-1	.	CASSTSGRAANEQFF
TRBV7-7	TRBJ2-5	.	CASSYSIGGVQETQYF
TRBV28	TRBJ1-4	.	CASSFGRLNEKLFF
TRBV24-1	TRBJ2-7	.	CATRSGESYEQYF
TRBV29-1	TRBJ2-2	medium-sized	CSVERLAGNTGELFF
TRBV20-1	TRBJ2-2	.	CSARWGDRGPPGELFF
TRBV7-6	TRBJ2-2	.	CASSLQDRGTGELFF
TRBV28	TRBJ2-1	.	CASSLMEFGTGVGEQFF
TRBV29-1	TRBJ2-5	.	CSAPLAGQETQYF
TRBV5-1	TRBJ2-3	.	CASSLGHSGRDTQYF
TRBV20-1	TRBJ2-2	.	CSARFRTSGYTGELFF
TRBV15	TRBJ2-2	medium-sized	CATSRHPGQNTGELFF
TRBV9	TRBJ2-5	.	CASSVSDVSQETQYF
TRBV5-5	TRBJ2-7	.	CASSTPLAGSYEQYF
TRBV14	TRBJ2-1	.	CASSPTLAGELNEQFF
TRBV27	TRBJ1-2	.	CASSLLAGTKIPHGYTF
TRBV14	TRBJ2-1	medium-sized	CASSHGPSGIWYNEQFF
TRBV14	TRBJ2-7	medium-sized	CASSQEGVKSLYEQYF